This paragraph reports one T cell receptor beta chain. The repertoire was sequenced with immunoSEQ multiplex PCR; TCRdb's copy has only in-frame clones and lacks some. The sample includes approximately 300,000 clones, 75% to 90% of them seen just once. This CDR3 is built from 16 residues. Germline V gene data show CDR1 as SGHRS and CDR2 as YFSETQ. Losses at the gene ends were 4 bases for V and 7 bases for J; bases not matched to a gene: 11. The entry originates in a study of blood T cell repertoires in COVID-19. On the study more broadly: Nucleic acid was either cDNA or gDNA, and it came from T cells, B-cell-depleted T cells, or PBMCs.

This receptor was obtained from a woman aged 30 to 39 who had been exposed to COVID-19. V and J are TRBV5-1 and TRBJ2-6; 7 bases agree with TRBD1. Source material: PBMCs or T cells enriched from blood (not recorded which). The CDR3 DNA reads TGCGCCAGCAGCCCCCTGACAGGGAGCGGTGCCAACGTCCTGACTTTC. It is translated as CASSPLTGSGANVLTF.